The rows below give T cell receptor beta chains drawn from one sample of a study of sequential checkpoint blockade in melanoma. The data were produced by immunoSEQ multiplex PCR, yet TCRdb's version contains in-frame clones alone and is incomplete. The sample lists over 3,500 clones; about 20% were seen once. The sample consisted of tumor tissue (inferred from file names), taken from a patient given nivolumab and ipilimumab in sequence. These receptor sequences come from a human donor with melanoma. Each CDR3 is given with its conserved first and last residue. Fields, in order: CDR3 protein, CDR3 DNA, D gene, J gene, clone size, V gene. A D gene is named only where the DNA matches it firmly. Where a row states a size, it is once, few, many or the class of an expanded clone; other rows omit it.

CASSPGTPRGETQYF	TGTGCCAGCAGTCCCGGGACCCCGCGTGGAGAGACCCAGTACTTC	.	TRBJ2-5	few	TRBV6-8
CASSFSRDTSGNTIYF	TGTGCCAGCAGCTTCTCCCGGGACACCTCTGGAAACACCATATATTTT	.	TRBJ1-3	few	TRBV11-3
CASSYRQGRTEAFF	TGTGCCAGCAGTTACCGCCAGGGACGAACTGAAGCTTTCTTT	.	TRBJ1-1	.	TRBV6-8
CASSYWQYTEAFF	TGTGCCAGCAGTTACTGGCAGTACACTGAAGCTTTCTTT	.	TRBJ1-1	few	TRBV6-8
CASSPPGTVYEQYF	TGTGCCAGCTCACCACCGGGGACCGTCTACGAGCAGTACTTC	.	TRBJ2-7	.	TRBV18
CASSLAVGRQETQYF	TGTGCCAGCAGCTTGGCTGTCGGGAGGCAAGAGACCCAGTACTTC	TRBD2	TRBJ2-5	.	TRBV11-3
CASSPGTGTYEQYF	TGTGCCAGCTCACCCGGGACAGGGACCTACGAGCAGTACTTC	TRBD1	TRBJ2-7	.	TRBV18
CASRPTVSGRAGDTQYF	TGTGCCAGCAGACCAACTGTTAGCGGGAGGGCCGGAGATACGCAGTATTTT	TRBD2	TRBJ2-3	.	TRBV6-8
CASSPTGSTGELFF	TGCGCCAGCAGCCCCACAGGGTCCACCGGGGAGCTGTTTTTT	.	TRBJ2-2	.	TRBV5-1
CAWSVGAGKGYEQYF	TGTGCCTGGAGTGTAGGTGCGGGAAAGGGGTACGAGCAGTACTTC	.	TRBJ2-7	.	TRBV30
CASSLAGGSPGELFF	TGTGCCAGCAGTTTAGCGGGGGGGTCCCCCGGGGAGCTGTTTTTT	TRBD2	TRBJ2-2	.	TRBV6-8
CASSLSGGGAIGEQFF	TGTGCCAGCAGCTTAAGCGGCGGGGGGGCCATAGGAGAGCAGTTCTTC	TRBD2	TRBJ2-1	many	TRBV11-3
CASSVGPTDRGKLFF	TGTGCCAGCAGCGTCGGCCCCACTGACAGGGGAAAACTGTTTTTT	TRBD1	TRBJ1-4	few	TRBV9
CASRPSGGSYNEQFF	TGTGCCAGCAGGCCTAGCGGGGGGTCCTACAATGAGCAGTTCTTC	TRBD2	TRBJ2-1	many	TRBV11-3
CASSYYFGGEQFF	TGTGCCAGCAGTTACTACTTCGGGGGTGAGCAGTTCTTC	.	TRBJ2-1	few	TRBV6-8
CASSQASGSSEQYF	TGTGCCAGCAGCCAAGCTAGCGGGAGCTCCGAGCAGTACTTC	TRBD2	TRBJ2-7	.	TRBV14
CASSTPYSGTSGRGNEQFF	TGTGCCAGTAGTACACCCTACTCCGGGACTAGCGGGAGAGGGAATGAGCAGTTCTTC	TRBD2	TRBJ2-1	once	TRBV19
CASSWGTSGVTQEQYF	TGTGCCAGCAGCTGGGGGACTAGCGGGGTAACCCAAGAGCAGTACTTC	TRBD2	TRBJ2-7	many	TRBV11-3
CAISESSGGQWFGYTF	TGTGCCATCAGTGAGTCGAGTGGGGGGCAGTGGTTCGGCTACACCTTC	.	TRBJ1-2	few	TRBV10-3
CASSYQPWTGGSYEQYF	TGTGCCAGCAGTTACCAACCCTGGACAGGGGGTTCCTACGAGCAGTACTTC	TRBD1	TRBJ2-7	.	TRBV6-8
CASSFPGQNQPQHF	TGTGCCAGCAGTTTCCCGGGCCAAAATCAGCCCCAGCATTTT	.	TRBJ1-5	.	TRBV28
CASGMTPGLTYF	TGTGCCAGCGGGATGACCCCGGGACTGACGTACTTC	.	TRBJ2-4	few	TRBV2
CASSYTPSGRETQYF	TGTGCCAGCAGTTACACCCCTAGCGGGAGAGAGACCCAGTACTTC	TRBD2	TRBJ2-5	.	TRBV6-8
CATRQGRIYGYTF	TGTGCCACAAGACAGGGGCGAATATATGGCTACACCTTC	TRBD1	TRBJ1-2	.	TRBV19
CASSMIQGAANTGELFF	TGTGCCAGCTCAATGATACAGGGGGCCGCGAACACCGGGGAGCTGTTTTTT	TRBD1	TRBJ2-2	.	TRBV18
CAISETTGEQYF	TGTGCCATCAGTGAGACTACTGGCGAGCAGTACTTC	.	TRBJ2-7	.	TRBV10-3
CASSRQGSTDTQYF	TGTGCCAGTAGTCGCCAGGGCTCCACAGATACGCAGTATTTT	.	TRBJ2-3	.	TRBV19
CASTDIGNTIYF	TGTGCCAGCACCGATATTGGAAACACCATATATTTT	.	TRBJ1-3	.	TRBV12-5
CASKEGGGVYGYTF	TGCGCCAGCAAGGAGGGCGGCGGCGTCTATGGCTACACCTTC	.	TRBJ1-2	.	TRBV5-1
CASSPPTGKGTDTQYF	TGTGCCAGCAGCCCACCAACAGGGAAGGGCACAGATACGCAGTATTTT	.	TRBJ2-3	.	TRBV11-3
CASSQKRDYGYTF	TGCGCCAGCAGTCAAAAACGGGACTATGGCTACACCTTC	.	TRBJ1-2	few	TRBV23-1
CASSLAGVGPGGGSSGNTIYF	TGTGCCAGCAGCTTAGCGGGAGTCGGGCCAGGGGGAGGATCCTCTGGAAACACCATATATTTT	TRBD1	TRBJ1-3	medium-sized	TRBV7-2
CASSPLGQGNALNTEAFF	TGCGCCAGCAGCCCACTTGGACAGGGTAATGCCCTGAACACTGAAGCTTTCTTT	TRBD1	TRBJ1-1	.	TRBV5-1
CASSPGQSNQPQHF	TGTGCCAGCAGCCCGGGGCAGAGTAATCAGCCCCAGCATTTT	.	TRBJ1-5	.	TRBV6-8
CASSPGLAGANEQFF	TGTGCCAGCAGCCCTGGGCTAGCGGGGGCCAATGAGCAGTTCTTC	TRBD2	TRBJ2-1	medium-sized	TRBV11-3
CASSYSIGASNQPQHF	TGTGCCAGCAGTTACTCGATCGGGGCTAGCAATCAGCCCCAGCATTTT	.	TRBJ1-5	few	TRBV6-8
CASGKQGAGTEAFF	TGTGCTAGTGGTAAGCAGGGGGCCGGCACTGAAGCTTTCTTT	TRBD1	TRBJ1-1	few	TRBV12-5
CAISVGGMNTEAFF	TGTGCCATCAGTGTAGGGGGAATGAACACTGAAGCTTTCTTT	.	TRBJ1-1	.	TRBV6-8
CAITQGAGGYTF	TGTGCCATTACACAGGGGGCCGGTGGCTACACCTTC	TRBD1	TRBJ1-2	many	TRBV6-8
CASSRRTGDYSNQPQHF	TGTGCCAGTAGCCGCCGGACAGGGGACTATAGCAATCAGCCCCAGCATTTT	TRBD1	TRBJ1-5	.	TRBV19
CASSQPPRNEQYF	TGTGCCAGCAGCCAACCCCCGAGGAACGAGCAGTACTTC	.	TRBJ2-7	.	TRBV14
CASSTTGGKSRGQYF	TGCGCCAGCAGTACCACAGGGGGCAAATCACGGGGGCAGTACTTC	TRBD1	TRBJ2-7	.	TRBV4-1
CASSGGTGNNQPQHF	TGTGCCAGCAGCGGAGGGACAGGGAACAATCAGCCCCAGCATTTT	TRBD1	TRBJ1-5	medium-sized	TRBV11-3
CASRLGRSGTDTQYF	TGTGCCAGCAGACTCGGGAGGTCGGGCACAGATACGCAGTATTTT	TRBD2	TRBJ2-3	few	TRBV6-8
CASRGNSGNTIYF	TGTGCCAGCCGAGGCAACTCTGGAAACACCATATATTTT	.	TRBJ1-3	few	TRBV6-8
CAISPTGVGNTIYF	TGTGCCATCAGTCCGACAGGGGTAGGAAACACCATATATTTT	TRBD1	TRBJ1-3	.	TRBV6-8
CASSLFLRAGSSYNEQFF	TGTGCCAGCAGCTTATTTTTGCGGGCTGGCAGCTCCTACAATGAGCAGTTCTTC	.	TRBJ2-1	few	TRBV11-3
CASSSRQGYTGELFF	TGTGCCAGCAGCTCGCGACAGGGTTACACCGGGGAGCTGTTTTTT	TRBD1	TRBJ2-2	few	TRBV11-3
CASRLGVAGELFF	TGTGCCAGCCGACTTGGGGTTGCCGGGGAGCTGTTTTTT	.	TRBJ2-2	.	TRBV6-8